A selection of T cell receptor beta chains follows, all from one sample in a study of cytomegalovirus exposure and HLA in healthy donors. TCRdb keeps only in-frame clones here, not all; method: immunoSEQ multiplex PCR. The sample yields about 160,000 clones, about four fifths seen once. Specimen: PBMCs. The receptor source for this set is a woman aged 45-60 years in good health and CMV-seronegative. Each CDR3 is given with its conserved first and last residue. Each record gives: V gene, J gene, D gene, clone size, CDR3 DNA, CDR3 protein. D genes are given only for firm matches. Clone size is shown for a subset of rows, as once, few, many or a class of expanded clone.

v_gene: TRBV2
j_gene: TRBJ2-5
d_gene: .
abundance: .
CDR3nt: TGTGCCAGCAGCACGGAAGAGACCCAGTACTTC
CDR3aa: CASSTEETQYF

v_gene: TRBV2
j_gene: TRBJ1-2
d_gene: TRBD1
abundance: .
CDR3nt: TGTGCCAGCAGTGACGGACAGGGGGCCTATGGCTACACCTTC
CDR3aa: CASSDGQGAYGYTF

v_gene: TRBV7-9
j_gene: TRBJ1-2
d_gene: .
abundance: once
CDR3nt: TGTGCCAGCAGCTTAGCGAATCCCCAGGCGTGGACCTTC
CDR3aa: CASSLANPQAWTF

v_gene: TRBV19
j_gene: TRBJ1-2
d_gene: TRBD1
abundance: .
CDR3nt: TGTGCCAGTACCTCGACAGGGGCAAAACAAAGGGGCTACACCTTC
CDR3aa: CASTSTGAKQRGYTF

v_gene: TRBV9
j_gene: TRBJ2-6
d_gene: TRBD2
abundance: .
CDR3nt: TGTGCCAGCAGCGTAGGAGCGGGGGATAGCTCTGGGGCCAACGTCCTGACTTTC
CDR3aa: CASSVGAGDSSGANVLTF

v_gene: TRBV19
j_gene: TRBJ2-1
d_gene: .
abundance: .
CDR3nt: TGTGCCAGTAGTGAAGGAGAGGTCAATGAGCAGTTCTTC
CDR3aa: CASSEGEVNEQFF

v_gene: TRBV7-6
j_gene: TRBJ2-1
d_gene: TRBD1
abundance: .
CDR3nt: TGTGCCAGCAGCTTAGTAGGACAGGGGGCTTGGGATGAGCAGTTCTTC
CDR3aa: CASSLVGQGAWDEQFF

v_gene: TRBV2
j_gene: TRBJ1-1
d_gene: .
abundance: .
CDR3nt: TGTGCCAGCACCAAGGGGGAGAACACTGAAGCTTTCTTT
CDR3aa: CASTKGENTEAFF

v_gene: TRBV4-3
j_gene: TRBJ2-7
d_gene: TRBD2
abundance: .
CDR3nt: TGCGCCAGCAGCCAATATAGCGGGGCGTACGAGCAGTACTTC
CDR3aa: CASSQYSGAYEQYF

v_gene: TRBV6-1
j_gene: TRBJ1-2
d_gene: TRBD1
abundance: .
CDR3nt: TGTGCCAGCAGTGAAGCGTCAGGGGGCGGTTATGGCTACACCTTC
CDR3aa: CASSEASGGGYGYTF

v_gene: TRBV2
j_gene: TRBJ2-1
d_gene: .
abundance: few
CDR3nt: TGTGCCAGCAGTGAAGAGGCGGGAAATGAGCAGTTCTTC
CDR3aa: CASSEEAGNEQFF

v_gene: TRBV5-4
j_gene: TRBJ2-5
d_gene: .
abundance: .
CDR3nt: TGTGCCAGCAGCGGAGGAGGCGCGGGTAAAGAGACCCAGTACTTC
CDR3aa: CASSGGGAGKETQYF

v_gene: TRBV4-3
j_gene: TRBJ1-1
d_gene: .
abundance: .
CDR3nt: TGCGCCAGCAGCCAGGGCAACACTGAAGCTTTCTTT
CDR3aa: CASSQGNTEAFF

v_gene: TRBV7-9
j_gene: TRBJ1-1
d_gene: TRBD1
abundance: .
CDR3nt: TGTGCCAGCAGCTTAGCCCTACAGGGGGAGGGGAACACTGAAGCTTTCTTT
CDR3aa: CASSLALQGEGNTEAFF

v_gene: TRBV5-1
j_gene: TRBJ2-2
d_gene: .
abundance: .
CDR3nt: TGCGCCAGCAGCTTGAAAACGATACACGCGAACACCGGGGAGCTGTTTTTT
CDR3aa: CASSLKTIHANTGELFF

v_gene: TRBV5-6
j_gene: TRBJ1-2
d_gene: .
abundance: .
CDR3nt: TGTGCCAGCAGCTTGGCCAGGGGCGGAATGAGCTACACCTTC
CDR3aa: CASSLARGGMSYTF

v_gene: TRBV6-5
j_gene: TRBJ1-6
d_gene: .
abundance: .
CDR3nt: TGTGCCAGCAGTTCGACACAGGGTCTATTCACACCCCTCCACTTT
CDR3aa: CASSSTQGLFTPLHF